This T cell receptor (beta chain) was profiled in a study of T cells after yellow fever vaccination. This clonotype was counted many times. Antigen specificity is unknown. 5'RACE template switching added a universal primer site and UMIs to TCR cDNA. One entry per CDR3 protein results from TCRdb running MiXCR on the 5' RACE reads. The profile shows around 160,000 distinct CDR3 sequences, around 7.3% of them singletons. Whole-study results and caveats: Across the CD4 and CD8 compartments, a small share of clonotypes was present in both. Post-booster repertoires contained most primary-vaccination clones again (roughly 96% CD4, approximately 88% CD8).

The receptor comes from a man younger than 35 who received the YFV17D yellow fever vaccine. The sequencing used CD4+ T cells sorted from PBMCs, collected 5 days after the first yellow fever vaccination.

Written as DNA, the CDR3 is TGTGCCAGCAGTTACTCGATCGGCACAGATACGCAGTATTTT. The encoded protein is CASSYSIGTDTQYF. The rearrangement joins TRBV6-5 to TRBJ2-3; D remains unclear. This CDR3 is 14 amino acids long. The V and J ends lost 0 bases and 1 base respectively, with 5 bases between them. Germline V gene lookup returns CDR1 MNHEY and CDR2 SVGAGI.